This TCR beta chain was retrieved from a study of post-analysis software for immune sequencing data. Study-level points and caveats: About five TRBV segments were more frequent in patients than controls; TRBV5-6, TRBV5-1 and TRBV20-1 belonged to this group.

Notes on this clonotype: The antigen is not known.

This CDR3 is built from 15 residues. The germline V and J ends were trimmed by 5 bases and 6 bases, with 18 bases remaining between them. Incorporated into the TCR beta cDNA libraries were unique molecular identifiers, which served to reduce PCR and sequencing biases. Via MiXCR, TCRdb re-called the PCR reads, giving one row per CDR3 protein. The data contain hundreds of thousands of distinct CDR3 sequences, under 55% of them singletons. The rearrangement uses TRBV12-3 or TRBV12-4 and TRBJ2-3; TRBD2 might be the D (5 bases). The sequenced sample was blood. The source is a girl aged 5-17 years with multiple sclerosis. The CDR3 loop reads CASSPPRVPGDTQYF. DNA of the CDR3: TGTGCCAGCAGTCCCCCGAGGGTGCCCGGCGATACGCAGTATTTT.